What follows are 25 T cell receptor beta chains derived from one specimen sequenced in a study of CD8+CD57+ T cells in acquired aplastic anemia. Genomic DNA was employed as the template in profiling TCR beta VDJ and CDR3. TCRdb passed the reads through MiXCR, listing each CDR3 protein once. The sample has about 180,000 distinct CDR3 sequences; around half are singletons. The sample taken for sequencing was sorted CD4+, CD8+, or CD8+CD57+ T cells (not recorded which) from PBMCs. These receptors all come from a human donor in good health.

This clonotype was seen more than once but under ten times. The rearrangement joins TRBV18 to TRBJ2-7; 12 bases are shared with TRBD2. Germline V gene sequence: CDR1 KGHSH, CDR2 LQKENI. The CDR3 is made up of 15 amino acids. Losses at the gene ends were 1 base for V and 4 bases for J; bases not matched to a gene: 2. CDR3 DNA: TGTGCCAGCTCACCACGACTAGCGGGAGTATACGAGCAGTACTTC. It codes for CASSPRLAGVYEQYF. Drawing the rest from reference TRBV18 and TRBJ2-7, the complete variable domain is NAGVMQNPRHLVRRRGQEARLRCSPMKGHSHVYWYRQLPEEGLKFMVYLQKENIIDESGMPKERFSAEFPKEGPSILRIQQVVRGDSAAYFCASSPRLAGVYEQYFGPGTRLTVT.

The chain links TRBV7-3 to TRBJ2-5; D gene unclear. Germline V CDR1 and CDR2: SGHTA, FQGTGA. V lost 2 bases to trimming and J lost 1 base, with 5 bases between them. This CDR3 has 13 residues. The CDR3 DNA follows: TGTGCCAGCAGCTTACACCTCCAAGAGACCCAGTACTTC. Translation: CASSLHLQETQYF.

This chain joins TRBV10-1 and TRBJ2-1; tentatively, D is TRBD2 (5 bases). The germline V and J ends were trimmed by 9 bases and 15 bases, with 21 bases remaining between them. This CDR3 is built from 12 residues. Germline V gene data show CDR1 as WNHNN and CDR2 as SYGVQD (reference sequence). The CDR3 nucleotides read TGCGCCAGAACAACCTACAGCGGATCAAGGTTCTTC. Translated, it gives CARTTYSGSRFF.

The gene calls are TRBV20-1 and TRBJ2-1, with D possibly being TRBD1 (5 bases). The germline CDR1 and CDR2 sequences are DFQATT and SNEGSKA (reference sequence). The CDR3 is 13 residues long. The chain's CDR3 is CTVPDSRVSEQFF. The CDR3 DNA follows: TGCACCGTTCCCGACAGCCGAGTTAGTGAGCAGTTCTTC.

The rearrangement links TRBV19 to TRBJ2-7; D is possibly TRBD1 or TRBD2 (5 bases each). Trimming shortened V by 9 bases and J by 3 bases, and 15 bases separated the two germline ends. Germline CDR1 LNHDA, CDR2 SQIVND (reference sequence). CDR3 size: 13 residues. The chain's CDR3 is CASSRRGYYEQYF. For the CDR3, the DNA is TGTGCCAGCAGCCGCCGGGGCTACTACGAGCAGTACTTC.

This clonotype was observed a handful of times. The CDR3 sequence: CAISESVSTEAFF. As DNA, the CDR3 is TGTGCCATCAGTGAGTCGGTTTCCACTGAAGCTTTCTTT. The chain links TRBV10-3 to TRBJ1-1, with D hard to call. Germline CDR1 and CDR2: ENHRY and SYGVKD. V was shortened by 0 bases and J by 4 bases, with 6 bases between the two germline ends. This CDR3 is built from 13 residues.

The gene calls are TRBV20-1 and TRBJ2-2; 8 nucleotides agree with TRBD1. CDR1 is DFQATT and CDR2 is SNEGSKA in the germline V gene (reference sequence). With 6 bases clipped from V and 4 bases from J, the junction kept 10 bases outside the gene matches. The CDR3 runs 15 residues. The CDR3 DNA follows: TGCAGTGCCTCCGCAGGGGGCATGAGCACCGGGGAGCTGTTTTTT. Its translation is CSASAGGMSTGELFF.

The rearrangement uses TRBV30 and TRBJ1-1, with 8 positions matching TRBD1. After removal of 1 base from V and 6 bases from J, the junction contained 4 bases not matched to a gene. The CDR3 is 13 amino acids. Germline CDR1 GTSNPN, CDR2 SVGIG (reference sequence). This chain's CDR3 is CAWSEQGVAEAFF. CDR3 DNA sequence: TGTGCCTGGAGTGAACAGGGGGTTGCTGAAGCTTTCTTT.

CDR3: CSALSDPSNQPQHF. The CDR3, as DNA: TGCAGTGCTCTCTCGGACCCAAGCAATCAGCCCCAGCATTTT. The chain has TRBV20-1 and TRBJ1-5; no firm D call. Germline assignment: CDR1 DFQATT and CDR2 SNEGSKA (reference sequence). This CDR3 spans 14 amino acids. Trimming shortened V by 5 bases and J by 1 base, and 12 bases separated the two germline ends.

This clonotype has more than one count but fewer than ten. The CDR3 loop is CASSQGEDLFYGYTF. DNA for the CDR3: TGCGCCAGCAGCCAAGGGGAAGATCTCTTCTATGGCTACACCTTC. The chain is built from TRBV4-3 and TRBJ1-2; D gene unclear. V lost 1 base to trimming and J lost 4 bases, with 13 bases between them. Germline lookup yields CDR1 LGHNA and CDR2 YSLEER. This CDR3 spans 15 amino acids.

As regards this clonotype: At one end the junction does not follow the germline gene, possibly because of a read error. The rearrangement links TRBV24-1 to TRBJ1-2; 7 bases are shared with TRBD1. The germline V gene encodes CDR1 KGHDR and CDR2 SFDVKD. The CDR3 is made up of 14 amino acids. CDR3 protein: CATSEGGLNCGYIF. The CDR3 DNA reads as TGTGCCACCAGTGAAGGGGGCTTGAACTGTGGCTACATCTTC.

The chain recombines TRBV19 with TRBJ1-2; 7 nucleotides align to TRBD1. Germline V gives CDR1 LNHDA, CDR2 SQIVND (reference sequence). This CDR3 comprises 15 residues. J was trimmed by 1 base and V by 3 bases; bases with no gene match: 5. The CDR3 coding sequence is TGTGCCAGTAGTATGCGGGACAGAGTTAACTATGGCTACACCTTC. Translating gives CASSMRDRVNYGYTF.

The J gene is TRBJ2-1, the V gene TRBV24-1; 9 bases are shared with TRBD1. Per germline, CDR1 KGHDR and CDR2 SFDVKD. The J segment lost 1 base and the V segment lost 11 bases, leaving 8 bases of the junction unmatched. CDR3 length equals 15 residues. As DNA, the CDR3 is TGTGCCAGCTTACCGGACAGGGGATCCTACAATGAGCAGTTCTTC. Translation gives CASLPDRGSYNEQFF.

This clonotype was seen ten or more times. V and J are TRBV9 and TRBJ2-1; 14 nucleotides match TRBD2. Germline trimming cut 4 bases from V and 9 bases from J; bases unmatched to any gene: 6. The CDR3 has 15 residues. CDR1 is SGDLS and CDR2 is YYNGEE in the germline V gene. In DNA form, the CDR3 reads TGTGCCAGCAGCCTCCCCGGGACTAGCGGGAGTGAGCAGTTCTTC. This codes for CASSLPGTSGSEQFF.

This chain connects TRBV10-3 to TRBJ1-5; D gene ambiguous. CDR3 length equals 12 residues. Germline CDR1 reads ENHRY; CDR2 reads SYGVKD. V gave up 0 bases and J gave up 10 bases, with 7 bases separating them. CDR3 sequence reads: CAISESRFPQHF. The CDR3 region has the DNA TGTGCCATCAGTGAGTCGAGATTTCCCCAGCATTTT.

The chain carries TRBV7-9 and TRBJ2-5; D not resolved. CDR1 and CDR2 (germline): SEHNR, FQNEAQ (reference sequence). CDR3 size: 13 residues. Between the trimmed V and J ends, which lost 5 bases and 2 bases, there was a span of 9 bases. The CDR3 here is CASSTTRQETQYF. The DNA for the CDR3 is TGTGCCAGCAGCACGACTCGTCAAGAGACCCAGTACTTC.

This clonotype has just one count. An end of the junction does not agree with germline; a read error may underlie this. The genes are TRBV10-2 and TRBJ2-1; D uncertain. The CDR3 runs to 12 residues. Germline V gene data show CDR1 as WSHSY and CDR2 as SAAADI. The CDR3 loop reads CASCVRLGEQFF. The CDR3 coding sequence is TGTGCCAGCTGCGTCCGGCTCGGTGAGCAGTTCTTC.

As for this clonotype: The missing conserved phenylalanine or tryptophan at the end of this CDR3 makes a read error likely. This chain joins TRBV10-3 and TRBJ1-1; weak D call: TRBD1 (6 bases). CDR1 is ENHRY and CDR2 is SYGVKD in the germline V gene. This CDR3 spans 16 amino acids. Trimming took off 3 bases at V and 1 base at J, with 15 bases between the two ends. The CDR3 DNA follows: TGTGCCATCAGTGATAGGGGGATGGGGGGGAACACTGAAGCTTTCCTT. Protein sequence: CAISDRGMGGNTEAFL.

This clonotype has just one count. A much larger clone lies one base from this, so it may be a read error. The chain carries TRBV30 and TRBJ2-7, with no clear D. V shed 3 bases and J shed 4 bases, with 10 bases lying between them. The CDR3 has 12 amino acids. CDR1 is GTSNPN, CDR2 SVGIG, per germline (reference sequence). The chain's CDR3 is CAWSVRSYEQYF. CDR3 nucleotide sequence: TGTGCCTGGAGCGTGAGGAGTTACGAGCAGTACTTC. The full variable domain, completed using reference TRBV30 and TRBJ2-7, is SQTIHQWPATLVQPVGSPLSLECTVEGTSNPNLYWYRQAAGRGLQLLFYSVGIGQISSEVPQNLSASRPQDRQFILSSKKLLLSDSGFYLCAWSVRSYEQYFGPGTRLTVT.

This clonotype was detected a few times. The rearrangement uses TRBV24-1 and TRBJ2-5; 8 positions match TRBD2. The V segment lost 0 bases and the J segment 3 bases; nucleotides outside the gene matches: 2. The CDR3 consists of 15 residues. Germline V gives CDR1 KGHDR, CDR2 SFDVKD. In DNA form, the CDR3 reads TGTGCCACCAGTGATTTGATTAGCGGGGAAGAGACCCAGTACTTC. Translating it yields CATSDLISGEETQYF.

The J gene is TRBJ1-2, the V gene TRBV5-1; no reliable D call. This CDR3 is built from 13 residues. Germline V CDR1 and CDR2: SGHRS, YFSETQ. V dropped 0 bases and J dropped 7 bases, with 10 bases sitting between them. The CDR3 DNA is TGCGCCAGCAGCTTGGATGGGTTAACTGGCTACACCTTC. It codes for CASSLDGLTGYTF.

The chain uses TRBV9 and TRBJ2-1; 9 bases are a match to TRBD2. V lost 0 bases to trimming and J lost 5 bases; unmatched junction nucleotides: 6. The germline V gene encodes CDR1 SGDLS and CDR2 YYNGEE. The CDR3 contains 16 residues. This CDR3 is CASSVVPTSGHNEQFF. The CDR3 DNA follows: TGTGCCAGCAGCGTAGTACCGACTAGCGGCCACAATGAGCAGTTCTTC.

The rearrangement uses TRBV10-3 and TRBJ1-1, with a possible D match to TRBD1 (6 bases). The V end was cut by 7 bases, the J end by 4 bases, with 16 bases between. The germline V gene encodes CDR1 ENHRY and CDR2 SYGVKD. CDR3 length: 14 amino acids. The CDR3 bases are TGTGCCATCACTGGGGGCAGGGATCTCACTGAAGCTTTCTTT. Its translation is CAITGGRDLTEAFF.

This rearrangement joins TRBV10-2 to TRBJ1-6; tentatively, D is TRBD1 (5 bases). The CDR3 length is 17 residues. Germline values: CDR1 WSHSY, CDR2 SAAADI. Trimming took off 7 bases at V and 8 bases at J, with 24 bases between the two ends. The CDR3 DNA sequence: TGCGCCAGCACCCCTCGGGGGTGGGGTATAATTGATTCACCCCTCCACTTT. Protein product: CASTPRGWGIIDSPLHF.

The J gene is TRBJ2-7, the V gene TRBV29-1; the D gene could be TRBD1 or TRBD2 (5 bases each). Trimming removed 4 bases at V and 11 bases at J, with 21 bases between. Germline V lookup: CDR1 SQVTM, CDR2 ANQGSEA. This CDR3 has 13 residues. In DNA, the CDR3 is TGCAGCGTTGCCGGGACGGACGTACGAGTGAAGTACTTC. Its translation: CSVAGTDVRVKYF.